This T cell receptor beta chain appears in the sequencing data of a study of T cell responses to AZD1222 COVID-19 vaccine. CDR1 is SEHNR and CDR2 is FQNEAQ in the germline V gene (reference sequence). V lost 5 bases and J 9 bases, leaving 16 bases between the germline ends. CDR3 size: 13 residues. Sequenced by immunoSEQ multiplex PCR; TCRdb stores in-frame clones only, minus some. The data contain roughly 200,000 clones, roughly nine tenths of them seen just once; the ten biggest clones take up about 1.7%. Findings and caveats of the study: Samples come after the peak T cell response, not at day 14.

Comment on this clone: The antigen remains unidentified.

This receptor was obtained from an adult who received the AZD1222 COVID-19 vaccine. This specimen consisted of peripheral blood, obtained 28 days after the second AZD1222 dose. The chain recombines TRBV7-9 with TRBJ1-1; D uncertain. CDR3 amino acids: CASSHRTVDKAFF. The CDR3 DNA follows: TGTGCCAGCAGCCATAGGACTGTAGACAAAGCTTTCTTT.